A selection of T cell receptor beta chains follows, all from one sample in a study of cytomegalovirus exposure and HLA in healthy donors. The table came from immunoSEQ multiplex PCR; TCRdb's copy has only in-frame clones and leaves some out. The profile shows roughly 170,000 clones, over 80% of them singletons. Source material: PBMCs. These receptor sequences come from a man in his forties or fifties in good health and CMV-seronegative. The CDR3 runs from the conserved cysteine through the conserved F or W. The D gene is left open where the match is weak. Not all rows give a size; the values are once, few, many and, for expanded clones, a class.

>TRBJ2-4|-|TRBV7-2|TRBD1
CASSLVLTGMGKNIQYF
TGTGCCAGCAGCTTAGTATTGACAGGGATGGGCAAAAACATTCAGTACTTC
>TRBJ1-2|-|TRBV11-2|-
CASSPLGQGYGYTF
TGTGCCAGCAGCCCCCTAGGGCAGGGCTACGGCTACACCTTC
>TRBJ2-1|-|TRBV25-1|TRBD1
CASSGYRGNYNEQFF
TGTGCCAGCAGTGGATACAGGGGAAACTACAATGAGCAGTTCTTC
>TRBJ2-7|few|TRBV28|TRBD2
CASSSLGTSVYEQYF
TGTGCCAGCAGTTCCCTGGGGACTAGCGTCTACGAGCAGTACTTC
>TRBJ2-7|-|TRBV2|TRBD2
CAGQTTSGRAHEQYF
TGTGCCGGACAAACTACTAGCGGGAGGGCCCACGAGCAGTACTTC
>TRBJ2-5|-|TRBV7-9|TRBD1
CASSLKGAETQYF
TGTGCCAGCAGCTTAAAGGGGGCGGAGACCCAGTACTTC
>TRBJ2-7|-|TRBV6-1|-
CASSETDFSSYEQYF
TGTGCCAGCAGCGAAACGGACTTTAGCTCCTACGAGCAGTACTTC
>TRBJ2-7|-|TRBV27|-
CASSLSGARSSYEQYF
TGTGCCAGCAGTTTATCGGGGGCGAGGAGCTCCTACGAGCAGTACTTC
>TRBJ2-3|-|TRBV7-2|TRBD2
CASSLGTSGRDTQYF
TGTGCCAGCAGCTTAGGGACTAGCGGGAGGGATACGCAGTATTTT
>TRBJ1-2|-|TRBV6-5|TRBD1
CASSRDSPFYGYTF
TGTGCCAGCAGTAGGGACAGCCCCTTCTATGGCTACACCTTC
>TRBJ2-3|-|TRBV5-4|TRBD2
CASSSPTSARTDTQYF
TGTGCCAGCAGCTCTCCGACTAGCGCGAGGACAGATACGCAGTATTTT
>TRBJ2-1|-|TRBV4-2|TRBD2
CASSAFRGGVNEQFF
TGTGCCAGCAGCGCCTTTCGCGGGGGGGTCAATGAGCAGTTCTTC
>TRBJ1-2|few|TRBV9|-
CASSFGRGGYGYTF
TGTGCCAGCAGCTTCGGGAGGGGGGGCTATGGCTACACCTTC
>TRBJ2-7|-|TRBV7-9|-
CSSSPSYEQYF
TGTTCCAGCAGCCCCTCTTACGAGCAGTACTTC
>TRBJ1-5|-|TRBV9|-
CASSVSGGNQPQHF
TGTGCCAGCAGCGTTAGTGGGGGGAATCAGCCCCAGCATTTT
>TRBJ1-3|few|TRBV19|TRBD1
CASSNRDRGRDLSGNTIYF
TGTGCCAGTAGTAACCGGGACAGGGGAAGGGATCTATCTGGAAACACCATATATTTT
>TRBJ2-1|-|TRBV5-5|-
CASSPGETYNEQFF
TGTGCCAGCAGCCCGGGGGAAACCTACAATGAGCAGTTCTTC
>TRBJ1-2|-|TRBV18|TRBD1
CASSPGTGPYGYTF
TGTGCCAGCTCACCCGGGACAGGGCCCTATGGCTACACCTTC
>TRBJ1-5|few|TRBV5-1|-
CASSLDWGSNQPQHF
TGCGCCAGCAGCTTGGATTGGGGCAGCAATCAGCCCCAGCATTTT
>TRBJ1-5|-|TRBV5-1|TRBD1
CASSLQGSSNQPQHF
TGCGCCAGCAGCTTACAGGGGTCAAGCAATCAGCCCCAGCATTTT
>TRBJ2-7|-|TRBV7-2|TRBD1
CASSLPRGSTYEQYF
TGTGCCAGCAGCTTACCCAGGGGGTCCACCTACGAGCAGTACTTC
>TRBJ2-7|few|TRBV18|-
CASSPASATSYEQYF
TGTGCCAGCTCACCGGCGTCAGCGACCTCCTACGAGCAGTACTTC
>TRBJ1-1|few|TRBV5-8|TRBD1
CASSVWTGIRTEAFF
TGTGCCAGCAGCGTGTGGACAGGGATAAGGACTGAAGCTTTCTTT
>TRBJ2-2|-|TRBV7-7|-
CASSSSRTHNTGELFF
TGTGCTAGCAGCTCTTCAAGGACACACAACACCGGGGAGCTGTTTTTT